These 6 T cell receptor beta chains were sequenced from one sample in a study of OX40 agonist ivuxolimab in advanced cancers. Sequenced by immunoSEQ multiplex PCR; TCRdb stores in-frame clones only, minus some. The sample consists of about 82,000 clones, over 65% of them appearing once. The specimen was CD4+ or CD8+ T cells sorted from blood, collected in a trial of the OX40 agonist ivuxolimab. These receptors were taken from an adult with an advanced solid tumor such as melanoma, head and neck, liver or kidney cancer.

The rearrangement uses TRBV7-9 and TRBJ1-1; unclear D gene. Germline V CDR1 and CDR2: SEHNR, FQNEAQ (reference sequence). CDR3 length equals 13 residues. The ends were cut back, 0 bases at V and 1 base at J, with 3 bases in the middle. The DNA for the CDR3 is TGTGCCAGCAGCTTAGCAGAGAACACTGAAGCTTTCTTT. Its protein is CASSLAENTEAFF.

This rearrangement joins TRBV5-1 to TRBJ1-1, with TRBD1 matching 7 bases. Trimming cost V 4 bases and J 1 base; bases outside gene matches: 10. The V gene's germline CDR1 is SGHRS and CDR2 YFSETQ. The CDR3 runs to 16 residues. This CDR3 is CASSLRQGPGNTEAFF. CDR3 coding DNA: TGCGCCAGCAGCCTCAGACAGGGACCGGGGAACACTGAAGCTTTCTTT.

The genes are TRBV5-8 and TRBJ1-3; D call uncertain. The CDR3 length is 14 residues. Germline-derived CDR1 and CDR2 are SGHTS and YDEGEE. Trimming took 6 bases from V and 0 from J, leaving 10 bases between them. CDR3 sequence (DNA): TGTGCCAGCACCTCGGGCTCCTCTGGAAACACCATATATTTT. Translation gives CASTSGSSGNTIYF.

V gene TRBV30 combines with J gene TRBJ2-7, with TRBD2 matching 12 bases. CDR3 length: 14 residues. Per the germline V gene, CDR1 is GTSNPN and CDR2 is SVGIG (reference sequence). J lost 1 base, V lost 5 bases, and 3 bases had no gene match. The CDR3 here is CAWATSGGSYEQYF. CDR3 bases: TGTGCCTGGGCGACTAGCGGGGGTTCCTACGAGCAGTACTTC.

The CDR3 DNA reads as TGCGCCAGCAGCCGTACCTCCGGGACAGGGGGCGACGGCGGCTACACCTTC. It codes for CASSRTSGTGGDGGYTF. The chain has TRBV4-3 and TRBJ1-2, with 12 bases that match TRBD1. From germline, CDR1 is LGHNA and CDR2 YSLEER. This CDR3 has 17 residues. V dropped 4 bases and J dropped 8; count of bases not matched to a gene: 14.

This chain connects TRBV7-2 to TRBJ1-2; 7 nucleotides line up with TRBD1. The CDR3 length is 13 residues. The V segment lost 4 bases and the J segment 2 bases; nucleotides outside the gene matches: 1. CDR1 SGHTA and CDR2 FQGNSA come from the germline V gene. The CDR3 nucleotides are TGTGCCAGCAGCTCGACAGGGAACTATGGCTACACCTTC. Translated, it gives CASSSTGNYGYTF.